The 9 T cell receptor beta chains in this list originate from one sample, sequenced in a study of metastatic and nonmetastatic thyroid tumors. There were no patients who had received any treatment before thyroid surgery. TCRdb re-called the PCR reads via MiXCR. The sample includes tens of thousands of clones, roughly 15% of them seen just once. Material for sequencing was blood. Every receptor here comes from a female donor with papillary thyroid cancer or a benign thyroid nodule (not recorded which). Some clones in this sample may be carry-over from other donors' samples.

A remark on this clone: This same CDR3 is encoded by further DNA sequences in the sample. This sequence joins TRBV10-1 and TRBJ2-7; D remains ambiguous. V was trimmed by 4 bases and J by 5 bases, leaving 18 bases between them. This CDR3 is built from 15 residues. CDR1 and CDR2 (germline): WNHNN, SYGVQD (reference sequence). The CDR3: CASSGDGRSLDEQYF. In nucleotides, the CDR3 is TGCGCCAGCAGTGGCGACGGACGTTCCCTGGACGAGCAGTACTTC.

This clone was recorded many times. The chain uses TRBV10-2 and TRBJ1-1; tentative D call: TRBD1 (6 bases). Trimming took off 0 bases at V and 4 bases at J, with 9 bases between the two ends. The CDR3 loop spans 14 amino acids. Germline lookup yields CDR1 WSHSY and CDR2 SAAADI. Here the CDR3 reads CASSESNRATEAFF. CDR3 bases: TGCGCCAGCAGTGAGTCGAACAGGGCCACTGAAGCTTTCTTT.

This clone was counted a few times. The rearrangement uses TRBV27 and TRBJ2-7, with D possibly being TRBD1 (6 bases). V gave up 7 bases and J gave up 3 bases, with 25 bases separating them. Germline-derived CDR1 and CDR2 are MNHEY and SMNVEV (reference sequence). CDR3 size: 17 residues. The CDR3 DNA reads TGTGCCAGCAAACGTTCCGGGACCCAGGGACACAACTACGAGCAGTACTTC. This codes for CASKRSGTQGHNYEQYF.

This clone was seen at least ten times. The genes are TRBV28 and TRBJ2-7; TRBD2 matches at 10 bases. The CDR3 spans 14 residues. The V gene's germline CDR1 is MDHEN and CDR2 SYDVKM. With 5 bases clipped from V and 6 bases from J, the junction kept 7 bases outside the gene matches. CDR3 residues: CASSPSGSWSEQYF. The CDR3, as DNA: TGTGCCAGCAGTCCTAGCGGGAGCTGGAGCGAGCAGTACTTC.

The chain employs TRBV27 and TRBJ2-1; D is possibly TRBD2 (6 bases). Trimming pared 2 bases from V and 10 bases from J, leaving 18 bases between. Germline CDR1 reads MNHEY; CDR2 reads SMNVEV (reference sequence). The CDR3 covers 15 residues. In nucleotides, the CDR3 is TGTGCCAGCAGTTTAGGCGGGACGACCCTTCGGGAGCAGTTCTTC. Its translation is CASSLGGTTLREQFF.

The J gene is TRBJ2-1, the V gene TRBV6-4; 9 positions agree with TRBD2. V shed 4 bases and J 8 bases; nucleotides not matched to a gene: 9. Germline V CDR1 and CDR2: MRHNA, SNTAGT. The CDR3 contains 15 residues. The CDR3 spells CASSGGAGGLDEQFF. The CDR3 coding sequence is TGTGCCAGCAGTGGGGGGGCGGGAGGGCTGGATGAGCAGTTCTTC.

Note on this clone: One junction end disagrees with the germline gene, perhaps due to a read error. The V gene is TRBV7-2, the J gene TRBJ2-5, with unresolved D. The CDR3 runs 13 residues. The germline gives CDR1 SGHTA, CDR2 FQGNSA. The CDR3 DNA is TGTGCCAGCATCTTAGTCCACCAAGAGACCCAGTACTTC. The encoded protein is CASILVHQETQYF.

This clone appeared many times. The chain has TRBV18 and TRBJ2-2; D gene unclear. This CDR3 has 11 residues. Trimming cost V 8 bases and J 6 bases, with 7 bases left between them. Germline V gene lookup returns CDR1 KGHSH and CDR2 LQKENI. The CDR3 nucleotides are TGTGCCAGCGACATGTCCGGGGAGCTGTTTTTT. Translating it yields CASDMSGELFF.

In its sample, this clone was seen many times. V is TRBV7-6 and J is TRBJ1-6; 9 positions agree with TRBD1. This CDR3 has 15 residues. V gave up 2 bases and J gave up 6 bases; unmatched junction bases: 2. Germline CDR1 and CDR2: SGHVS and FNYEAQ. The CDR3, as DNA: TGTGCCAGCAGCTTAACGACAGGGGGTAATTCACCCCTCCACTTT. This encodes CASSLTTGGNSPLHF. Drawing the rest from reference TRBV7-6 and TRBJ1-6, the complete variable domain is GAGVSQSPRYKVTKRGQDVALRCDPISGHVSLYWYRQALGQGPEFLTYFNYEAQQDKSGLPNDRFSAERPEGSISTLTIQRTEQRDSAMYRCASSLTTGGNSPLHFGNGTRLTVT.